This T cell receptor (beta chain) originates from a study of blood T cell repertoires in COVID-19. Sequencing used immunoSEQ multiplex PCR; TCRdb keeps in-frame clones, though not all of them. The data contain about 380,000 clones, over 75% of them singletons. Everyone who took part was about 18 to 89 years old, and they came from roughly 25 US areas. Two negative PCRs, clearance, or symptom resolution characterized the recovered Cohort 3 donors. The sequence was obtained from a man between 25 and 39 years old who had recovered from COVID-19. Sequences were obtained from PBMCs or T cells enriched from blood (not recorded which).

The CDR3 bases are TGTGCCAGCAGCCGCCTGCCTGCGGGGGGGAGAGAGACCCAGTACTTC. Amino acid sequence: CASSRLPAGGRETQYF. V and J are TRBV3-1 (or the pseudogene TRBV3-2) and TRBJ2-5, with 9 bases fitting TRBD2. This CDR3 has 16 amino acids. With V trimmed by 4 bases and J by 4 bases, 10 bases remained unmatched. The germline V gene has CDR1 LGHDT and CDR2 YNNKEL (reference sequence).